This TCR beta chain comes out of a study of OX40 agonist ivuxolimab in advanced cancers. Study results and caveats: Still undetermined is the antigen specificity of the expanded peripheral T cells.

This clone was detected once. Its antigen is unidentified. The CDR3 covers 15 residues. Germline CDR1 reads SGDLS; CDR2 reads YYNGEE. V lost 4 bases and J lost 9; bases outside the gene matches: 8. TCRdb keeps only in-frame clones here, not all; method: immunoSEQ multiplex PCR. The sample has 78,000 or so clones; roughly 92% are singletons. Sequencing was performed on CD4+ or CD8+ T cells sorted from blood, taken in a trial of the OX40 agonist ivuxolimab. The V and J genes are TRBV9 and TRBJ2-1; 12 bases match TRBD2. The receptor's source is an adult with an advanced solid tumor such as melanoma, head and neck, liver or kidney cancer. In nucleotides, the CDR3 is TGTGCCAGCAGCCCTACTAGCGGGGGGCTCGGTGAGCAGTTCTTC. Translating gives CASSPTSGGLGEQFF.